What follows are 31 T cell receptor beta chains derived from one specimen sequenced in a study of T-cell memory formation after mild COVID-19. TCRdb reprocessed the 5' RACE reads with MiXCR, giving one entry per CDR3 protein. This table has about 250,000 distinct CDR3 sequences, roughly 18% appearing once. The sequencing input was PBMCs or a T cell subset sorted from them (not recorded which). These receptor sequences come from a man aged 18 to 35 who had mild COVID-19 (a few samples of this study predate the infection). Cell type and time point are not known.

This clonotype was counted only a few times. CDR3 amino acids: CASSQQTGRQETQYF. CDR3 DNA sequence: TGTGCCAGCAGCCAACAGACAGGGCGCCAAGAGACCCAGTACTTC. The chain carries TRBV7-2 and TRBJ2-5; 7 nucleotides agree with TRBD1. The CDR3 spans 15 residues. V lost 5 bases, J lost 1 base, and 7 bases stayed unmatched. The germline V gene encodes CDR1 SGHTA and CDR2 FQGNSA. Complete variable domain (other parts from reference TRBV7-2 and TRBJ2-5): GAGVSQSPSNKVTEKGKDVELRCDPISGHTALYWYRQSLGQGLEFLIYFQGNSAPDKSGLPSDRFSAERTGGSVSTLTIQRTQQEDSAVYLCASSQQTGRQETQYFGPGTRLLVL.

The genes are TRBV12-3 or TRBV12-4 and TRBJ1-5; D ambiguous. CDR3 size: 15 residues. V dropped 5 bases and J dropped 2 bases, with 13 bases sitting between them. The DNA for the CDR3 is TGTGCCAGCAGTCCCGGGTCCCGGGGCAATCAGCCCCAGCATTTT. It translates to CASSPGSRGNQPQHF.

The CDR3 nucleotides are TGTGCCAGCAGCCCTCACCACCTGGGACAGCAGTACTTC. This translates into CASSPHHLGQQYF. This chain links TRBV3-1 with TRBJ2-4; 7 bases are a match to TRBD1. Germline V gene data show CDR1 as LGHDT and CDR2 as YNNKEL (reference sequence). J was trimmed by 13 bases and V by 4 bases; bases with no gene match: 10. The CDR3 runs to 13 residues.

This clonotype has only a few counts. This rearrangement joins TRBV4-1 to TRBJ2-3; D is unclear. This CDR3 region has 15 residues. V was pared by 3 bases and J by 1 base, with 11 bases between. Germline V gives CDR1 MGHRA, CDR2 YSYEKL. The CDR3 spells CASSHHTPRTDTQYF. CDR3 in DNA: TGCGCCAGCAGCCACCATACACCTCGCACAGATACGCAGTATTTT.

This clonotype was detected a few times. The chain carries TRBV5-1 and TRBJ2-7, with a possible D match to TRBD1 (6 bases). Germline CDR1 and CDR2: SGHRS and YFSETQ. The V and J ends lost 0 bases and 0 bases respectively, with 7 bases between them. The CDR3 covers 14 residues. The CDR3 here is CASSLAGDSYEQYF. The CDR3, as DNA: TGCGCCAGCAGCTTGGCAGGGGACTCCTACGAGCAGTACTTC.

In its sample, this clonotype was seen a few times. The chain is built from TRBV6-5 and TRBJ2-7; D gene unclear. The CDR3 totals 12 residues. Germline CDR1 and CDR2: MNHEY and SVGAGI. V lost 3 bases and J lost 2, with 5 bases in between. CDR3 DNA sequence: TGTGCCAGCAGTTATTCCCCCTACGAGCAGTACTTC. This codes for CASSYSPYEQYF.

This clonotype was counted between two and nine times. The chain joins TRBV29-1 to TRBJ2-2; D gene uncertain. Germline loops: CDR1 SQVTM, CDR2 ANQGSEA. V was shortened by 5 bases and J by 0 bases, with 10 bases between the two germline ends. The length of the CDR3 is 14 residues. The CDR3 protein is CSVSPGANTGELFF. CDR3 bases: TGCAGCGTTAGTCCAGGCGCGAACACCGGGGAGCTGTTTTTT.

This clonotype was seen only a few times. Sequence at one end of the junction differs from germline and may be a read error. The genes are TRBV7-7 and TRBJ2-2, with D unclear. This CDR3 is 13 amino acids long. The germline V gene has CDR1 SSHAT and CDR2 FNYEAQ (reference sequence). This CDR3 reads CASSFASTGELFF. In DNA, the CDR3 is TGTGCTAGCAGCTTTGCTAGCACCGGGGAGCTGTTTTTT.

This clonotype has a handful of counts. The CDR3 bases are TGTGCCACCAGCTCCGGGACAGGGGAGGAGACCCAGTACTTC. This gives the protein CATSSGTGEETQYF. This sequence joins TRBV10-3 and TRBJ2-5; 10 nucleotides line up with TRBD1. Losses at the gene ends were 10 bases for V and 5 bases for J; bases not matched to a gene: 10. From germline, CDR1 is ENHRY and CDR2 SYGVKD. This CDR3 comprises 14 residues.

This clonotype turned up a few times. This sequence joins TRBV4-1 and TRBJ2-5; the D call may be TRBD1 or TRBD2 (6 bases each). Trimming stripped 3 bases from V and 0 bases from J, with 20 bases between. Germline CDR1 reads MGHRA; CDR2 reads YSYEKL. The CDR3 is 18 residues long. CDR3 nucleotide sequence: TGCGCCAGCAGCCAGGGGCCCGGGGGCAGCCTGTACCAAGAGACCCAGTACTTC. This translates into CASSQGPGGSLYQETQYF.

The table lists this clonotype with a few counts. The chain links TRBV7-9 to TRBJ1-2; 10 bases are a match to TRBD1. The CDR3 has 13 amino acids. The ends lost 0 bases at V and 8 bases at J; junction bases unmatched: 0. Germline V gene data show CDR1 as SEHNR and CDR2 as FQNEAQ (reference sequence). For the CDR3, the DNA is TGTGCCAGCAGCTTAGCGACAGGGGGCGGCTACACCTTC. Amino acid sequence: CASSLATGGGYTF. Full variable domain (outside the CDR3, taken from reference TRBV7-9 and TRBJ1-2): DTGVSQNPRHKITKRGQNVTFRCDPISEHNRLYWYRQTLGQGPEFLTYFQNEAQLEKSRLLSDRFSAERPKGSFSTLEIQRTEQGDSAMYLCASSLATGGGYTFGSGTRLTVV.

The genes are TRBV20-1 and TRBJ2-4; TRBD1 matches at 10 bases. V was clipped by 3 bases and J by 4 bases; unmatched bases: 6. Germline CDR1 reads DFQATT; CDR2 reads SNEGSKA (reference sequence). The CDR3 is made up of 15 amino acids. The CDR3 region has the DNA TGCAGTGCTAGGTACCCGGGACAGGGGAAAAACATTCAGTACTTC. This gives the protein CSARYPGQGKNIQYF.

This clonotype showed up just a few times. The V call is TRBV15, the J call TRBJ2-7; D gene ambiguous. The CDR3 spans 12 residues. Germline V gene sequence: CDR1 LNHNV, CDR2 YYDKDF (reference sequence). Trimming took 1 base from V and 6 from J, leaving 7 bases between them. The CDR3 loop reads CATSRARSEQYF. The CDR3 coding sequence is TGTGCCACCAGCAGAGCTAGGAGCGAGCAGTACTTC.

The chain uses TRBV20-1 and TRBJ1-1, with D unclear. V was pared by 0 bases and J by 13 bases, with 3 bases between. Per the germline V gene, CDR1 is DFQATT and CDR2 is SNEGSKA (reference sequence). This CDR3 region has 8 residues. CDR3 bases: TGCAGTGCTAGAGATAATTTCTTT. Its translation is CSARDNFF.

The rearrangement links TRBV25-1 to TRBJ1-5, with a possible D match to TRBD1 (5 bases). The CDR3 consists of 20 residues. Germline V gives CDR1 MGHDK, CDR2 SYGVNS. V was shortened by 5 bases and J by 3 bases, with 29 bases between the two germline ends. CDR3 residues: CASSRLPRDGRDVHNQPQHF. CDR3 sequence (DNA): TGTGCCAGCAGTCGACTACCGCGAGATGGCAGGGATGTCCACAATCAGCCCCAGCATTTT.

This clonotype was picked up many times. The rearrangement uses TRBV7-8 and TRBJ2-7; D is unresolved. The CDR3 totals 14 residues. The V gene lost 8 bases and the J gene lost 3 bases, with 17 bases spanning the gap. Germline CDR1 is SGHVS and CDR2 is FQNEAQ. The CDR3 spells CASHLLRSGYEQYF. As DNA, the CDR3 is TGTGCCAGCCATCTCTTAAGGTCCGGCTACGAGCAGTACTTC.

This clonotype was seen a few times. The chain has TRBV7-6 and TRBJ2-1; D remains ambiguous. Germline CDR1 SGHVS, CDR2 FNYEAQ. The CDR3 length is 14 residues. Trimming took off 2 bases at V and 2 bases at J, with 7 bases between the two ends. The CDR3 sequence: CASSLLPAYNEQFF. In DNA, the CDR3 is TGTGCCAGCAGCTTATTGCCAGCCTACAATGAGCAGTTCTTC.

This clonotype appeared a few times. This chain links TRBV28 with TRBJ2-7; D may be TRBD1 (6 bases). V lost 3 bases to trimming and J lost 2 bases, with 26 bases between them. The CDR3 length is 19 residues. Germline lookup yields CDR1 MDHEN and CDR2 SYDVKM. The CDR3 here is CASSLNTLARGHLPYEQYV. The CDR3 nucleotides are TGTGCCAGCAGTTTGAACACGCTGGCCCGGGGACACCTTCCCTACGAGCAGTACGTC.

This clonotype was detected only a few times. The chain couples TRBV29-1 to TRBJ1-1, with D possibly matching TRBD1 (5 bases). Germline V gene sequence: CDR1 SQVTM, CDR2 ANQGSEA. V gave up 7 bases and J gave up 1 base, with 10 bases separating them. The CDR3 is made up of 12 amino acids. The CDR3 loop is CSGGRQNTEAFF. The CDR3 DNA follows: TGCAGCGGGGGACGGCAGAACACTGAAGCTTTCTTT.

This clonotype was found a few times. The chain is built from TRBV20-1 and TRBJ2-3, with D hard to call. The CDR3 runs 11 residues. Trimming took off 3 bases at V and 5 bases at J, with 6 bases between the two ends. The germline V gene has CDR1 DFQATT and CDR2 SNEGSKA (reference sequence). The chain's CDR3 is CSARPGDTQYF. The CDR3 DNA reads TGCAGTGCTAGGCCAGGAGATACGCAGTATTTT.

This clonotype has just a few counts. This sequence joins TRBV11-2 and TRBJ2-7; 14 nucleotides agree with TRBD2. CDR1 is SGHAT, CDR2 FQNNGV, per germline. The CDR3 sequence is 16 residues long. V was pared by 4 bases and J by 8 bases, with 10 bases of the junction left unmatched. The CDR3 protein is CASSSGGTSGGGQQYF. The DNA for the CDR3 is TGTGCCAGCAGCTCCGGAGGGACTAGCGGGGGAGGGCAGCAGTACTTC. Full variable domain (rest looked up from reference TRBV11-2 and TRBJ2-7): EAGVAQSPRYKIIEKRQSVAFWCNPISGHATLYWYQQILGQGPKLLIQFQNNGVVDDSQLPKDRFSAERLKGVDSTLKIQPAKLEDSAVYLCASSSGGTSGGGQQYFGPGTRLTVT.

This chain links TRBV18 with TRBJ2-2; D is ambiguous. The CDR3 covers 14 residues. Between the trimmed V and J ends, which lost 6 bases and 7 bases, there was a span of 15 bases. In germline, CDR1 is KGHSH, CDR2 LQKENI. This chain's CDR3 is CASSLPRPDGELFF. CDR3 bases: TGTGCCAGCTCCCTCCCTCGGCCGGACGGGGAGCTGTTTTTT.

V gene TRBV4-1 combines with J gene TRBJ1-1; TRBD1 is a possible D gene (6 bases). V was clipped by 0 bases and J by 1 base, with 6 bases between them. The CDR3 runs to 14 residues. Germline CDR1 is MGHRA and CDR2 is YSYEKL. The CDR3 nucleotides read TGCGCCAGCAGCCAAGAGGGGGCGAACACTGAAGCTTTCTTT. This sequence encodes CASSQEGANTEAFF.

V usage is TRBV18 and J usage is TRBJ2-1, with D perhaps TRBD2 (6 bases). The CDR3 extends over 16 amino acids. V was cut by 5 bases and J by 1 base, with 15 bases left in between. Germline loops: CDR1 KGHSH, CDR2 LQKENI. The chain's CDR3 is CASSDAGLSSYNEQFF. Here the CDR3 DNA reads TGTGCCAGCTCAGATGCGGGACTGTCTTCCTACAATGAGCAGTTCTTC.

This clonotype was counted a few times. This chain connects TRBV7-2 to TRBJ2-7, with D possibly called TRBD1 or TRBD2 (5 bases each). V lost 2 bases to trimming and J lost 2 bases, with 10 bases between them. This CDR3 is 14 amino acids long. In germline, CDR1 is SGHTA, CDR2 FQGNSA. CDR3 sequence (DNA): TGTGCCAGCAGCTTAACCCGGGGACCCTACGAGCAGTACGTC. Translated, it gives CASSLTRGPYEQYV.

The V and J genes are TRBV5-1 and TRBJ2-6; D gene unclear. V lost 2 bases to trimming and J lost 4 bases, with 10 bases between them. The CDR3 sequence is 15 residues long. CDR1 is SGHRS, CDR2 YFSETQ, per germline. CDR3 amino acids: CASSFWAFGANVLTF. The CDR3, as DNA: TGCGCCAGCAGCTTTTGGGCTTTCGGGGCCAACGTCCTGACTTTC.

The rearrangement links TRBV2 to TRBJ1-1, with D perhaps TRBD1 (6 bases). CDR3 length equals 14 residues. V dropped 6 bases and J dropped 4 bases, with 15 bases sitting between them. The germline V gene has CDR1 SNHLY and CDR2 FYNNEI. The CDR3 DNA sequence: TGTGCCAGCAGCTCCAGGGGTATAAGCACTGAAGCTTTCTTT. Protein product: CASSSRGISTEAFF.

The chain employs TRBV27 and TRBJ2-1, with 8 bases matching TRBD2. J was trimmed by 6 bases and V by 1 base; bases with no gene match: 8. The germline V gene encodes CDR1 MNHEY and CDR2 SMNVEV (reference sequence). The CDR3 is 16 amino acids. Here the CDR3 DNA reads TGTGCCAGCAGTTTATTGGGCCTAGCGGGCCCCAATGAGCAGTTCTTC. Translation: CASSLLGLAGPNEQFF.

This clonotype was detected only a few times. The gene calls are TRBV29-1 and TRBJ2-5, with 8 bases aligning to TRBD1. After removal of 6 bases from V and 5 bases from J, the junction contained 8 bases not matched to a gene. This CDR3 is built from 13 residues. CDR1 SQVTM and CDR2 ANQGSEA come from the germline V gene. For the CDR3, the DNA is TGCAGCGTCGACACGACAGGGGCGGAGACCCAGTACTTC. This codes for CSVDTTGAETQYF.

CDR3 in amino acids: CASSRRLDLYNEQFF. The CDR3 region has the DNA TGCGCCAGTTCCCGTAGACTAGATCTCTACAATGAGCAGTTCTTC. The chain links TRBV4-1 to TRBJ2-1, with D tentatively TRBD2 (6 bases). CDR1 is MGHRA, CDR2 YSYEKL, per germline. Deletions cut 9 bases from V and 3 bases from J, with 18 bases between. The CDR3 extends over 15 amino acids.

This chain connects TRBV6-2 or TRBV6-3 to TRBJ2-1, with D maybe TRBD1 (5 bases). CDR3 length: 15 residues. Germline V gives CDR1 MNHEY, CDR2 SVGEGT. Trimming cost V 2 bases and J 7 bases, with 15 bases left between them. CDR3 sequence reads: CASSYDLQGRNEQFF. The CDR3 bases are TGTGCCAGCAGTTACGATTTGCAGGGCCGGAATGAGCAGTTCTTC.